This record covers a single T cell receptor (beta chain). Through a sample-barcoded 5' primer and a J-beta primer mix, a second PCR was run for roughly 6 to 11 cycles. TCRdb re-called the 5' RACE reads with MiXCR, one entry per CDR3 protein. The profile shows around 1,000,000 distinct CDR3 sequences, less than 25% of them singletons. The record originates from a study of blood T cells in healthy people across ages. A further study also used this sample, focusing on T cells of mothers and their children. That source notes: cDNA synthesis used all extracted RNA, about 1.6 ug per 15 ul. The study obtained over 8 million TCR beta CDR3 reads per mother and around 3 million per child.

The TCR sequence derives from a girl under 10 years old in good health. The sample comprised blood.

DNA of the CDR3: TGTGCCAGCAGCTTATACGCAGGCCAAAATGAGCAGTTCTTC. It specifies CASSLYAGQNEQFF. The chain joins TRBV7-3 to TRBJ2-1; D remains unclear. Trimming took 2 bases from V and 7 from J, leaving 12 bases between them. The CDR3 has 14 residues. Germline CDR1 reads SGHTA; CDR2 reads FQGTGA.